This TCR beta chain is from a study of CD8 T cells in Susac syndrome. Reverse transcription of 0.5 to 1 ug RNA was performed with random hexamers. The amplification used immunoSEQ multiplex PCR on TCR beta CDR3; it spanned 54 Vbeta and 13 Jbeta. In TCRdb, the immunoSEQ multiplex PCR reads were re-called with MiXCR into one record per CDR3 protein. The data hold 140,000 or so distinct CDR3 sequences, with approximately 95% observed a single time. The study sequenced TCR beta in blood CD8+ and CD4+ T cells. Germline V gives CDR1 SEHNR, CDR2 FQNEAQ (reference sequence). The CDR3 contains 15 residues. Trimming removed 4 bases at V and 5 bases at J, with 17 bases between.

The sequenced material came from CD4+ T cells from PBMCs. This chain links TRBV7-9 with TRBJ1-1; D possibly corresponds to TRBD1 (6 bases). This sequence originates from a human donor with Susac syndrome. CDR3 in amino acids: CASSSAGTPETEAFF. DNA of the CDR3: TGTGCCAGCAGCTCGGCCGGGACACCAGAAACTGAAGCTTTCTTT.